A single sample gave rise to the 2 T cell receptor beta chains below, sequenced in a study of cytomegalovirus exposure and HLA in healthy donors. In the PCR, 60 Vbeta and 13 Jbeta primers were used. Measured with immunoSEQ multiplex PCR; TCRdb has only the in-frame clones, and not every one. The sample shows around 150,000 clones, roughly 80% of them seen only once. Sample: PBMCs. The receptor set was obtained from a woman aged 25 to 39 in good health and CMV-seronegative.

The V and J genes are TRBV7-6 and TRBJ2-3; TRBD1 aligns across 7 bases. Germline CDR1 reads SGHVS; CDR2 reads FNYEAQ. Germline trimming cut 2 bases from V and 3 bases from J; bases unmatched to any gene: 14. The CDR3 has 18 amino acids. The CDR3 DNA sequence: TGTGCCAGCAGCTTAATCCTTACATGGGGGACAGAAACAGATACGCAGTATTTT. Translated: CASSLILTWGTETDTQYF.

The chain recombines TRBV6-1 with TRBJ1-1; the match to TRBD1 covers 9 bases. Germline V gene sequence: CDR1 MNHNS, CDR2 SASEGT. The V gene end was trimmed by 9 bases and the J gene end by 3 bases; junction bases not matched to a gene: 5. The CDR3 consists of 13 residues. CDR3: CASSRTGDTEAFF. CDR3 DNA sequence: TGTGCCAGTTCTCGGACAGGGGACACTGAAGCTTTCTTT.